This passage covers 18 T cell receptor beta chains from one sample sequenced in a study of T cells in Graves' hyperthyroidism and ophthalmopathy. Amplification of TCR beta CDR3 regions used RNA as the template. First-round RT-PCR with HTBI primers amplified the TCR CDR3 region. TCRdb called the multiplex PCR reads again in MiXCR, with one record for every CDR3 protein. The table has about 96,000 distinct CDR3 sequences, around 50% seen once; the top ten hold roughly 26%. Material for sequencing was blood. The receptor set was obtained from a woman in her thirties or forties with Graves' hyperthyroidism.

The chain carries TRBV7-8 and TRBJ1-5; a weak D match, TRBD1 (5 bases). The CDR3 totals 13 residues. Trimming cost V 6 bases and J 4 bases, with 10 bases left between them. Germline values: CDR1 SGHVS, CDR2 FQNEAQ. The DNA for the CDR3 is TGTGCCAGCAGTCAAGACAGAAATCAGCCCCAGCATTTT. It specifies CASSQDRNQPQHF.

At least ten counts were recorded for this clonotype. This sequence joins TRBV5-1 and TRBJ1-5, with D possibly TRBD1 on 5 matching bases. Germline-derived CDR1 and CDR2 are SGHRS and YFSETQ. Deletions cut 5 bases from V and 2 bases from J, with 14 bases between. This CDR3 contains 15 residues. The CDR3: CASRKGSEGNQPQHF. The CDR3 coding sequence is TGCGCCAGCAGAAAGGGGTCAGAGGGCAATCAGCCCCAGCATTTT.

This clonotype has just a few counts. The J gene is TRBJ1-5, the V gene TRBV15, with D possibly TRBD1 on 5 matching bases. This CDR3 contains 16 residues. Germline V lookup: CDR1 LNHNV, CDR2 YYDKDF (reference sequence). With 5 bases removed from V and 7 bases from J, the gap between germline ends came to 21 bases. For the CDR3, the DNA is TGTGCCACCAGCCCCACGAAGTCGGGGGAGGACCAGCCCCAGCATTTT. Protein product: CATSPTKSGEDQPQHF.

This clonotype occurred many times. The chain joins TRBV5-4 to TRBJ2-7; maybe TRBD2 (7 bases). With 2 bases removed from V and 5 bases from J, the gap between germline ends came to 14 bases. From germline, CDR1 is SGHNT and CDR2 YYREEE (reference sequence). There are 14 residues in the CDR3. DNA for the CDR3: TGTGCCAGCAGCTTAGGGGGGAGGGAGGACGAGCAGTACTTC. Amino acids: CASSLGGREDEQYF.

This rearrangement joins TRBV25-1 to TRBJ1-1, with D tentatively TRBD1 (6 bases). V lost 4 bases and J 8 bases, leaving 11 bases between the germline ends. The CDR3 consists of 12 residues. CDR1 is MGHDK, CDR2 SYGVNS, per germline. The CDR3 DNA follows: TGTGCCAGCAGTGTGGCAGGGGTGGAAGCTTTCTTT. Encoded protein: CASSVAGVEAFF.

Comments on this clonotype: A single base separates this from a much larger clone, so it may be a read error. The chain recombines TRBV6-6 with TRBJ1-1; tentatively, D is TRBD1 (5 bases). CDR3 size: 14 residues. V was clipped by 7 bases and J by 5 bases, with 17 bases between them. The V gene's germline CDR1 is MNHNY and CDR2 SVGAGI (reference sequence). The CDR3 DNA is TGTGCCAGCAAGGGGATCCAGCGGGGGACTGAAGCTTTCTTT. Protein product: CASKGIQRGTEAFF.

The chain is built from TRBV6-2 or TRBV6-3 and TRBJ1-1; D unclear. The CDR3 has 13 residues. Trimming took 6 bases from V and 1 from J, leaving 9 bases between them. Germline-derived CDR1 and CDR2 are MNHEY and SVGEGT. In nucleotides, the CDR3 is TGTGCCAGCAGGCCAACCGGGAACACTGAAGCTTTCTTT. This translates into CASRPTGNTEAFF.

This clonotype was detected many times. The V and J genes are TRBV4-1 and TRBJ2-6; D ambiguous. The ends were cut back, 5 bases at V and 0 bases at J, with 11 bases in the middle. This CDR3 is built from 16 residues. The germline V gene has CDR1 MGHRA and CDR2 YSYEKL. The chain's CDR3 is CASSFTLVSGANVLTF. DNA for the CDR3: TGCGCCAGCAGCTTTACGTTAGTCTCTGGGGCCAACGTCCTGACTTTC.

This clonotype was seen ten or more times. The gene calls are TRBV29-1 and TRBJ2-5; D remains ambiguous. CDR1 is SQVTM and CDR2 is ANQGSEA in the germline V gene. Trimming removed 4 bases from V and 1 base from J, with 4 bases in between. The CDR3 runs 11 residues. The CDR3 region is CSVGFQETQYF. Written as DNA, the CDR3 is TGCAGCGTTGGATTCCAAGAGACCCAGTACTTC.

The V and J genes are TRBV29-1 and TRBJ2-7, with TRBD2 identical over 8 bases. The length of the CDR3 is 15 residues. J was trimmed by 3 bases and V by 4 bases; bases with no gene match: 11. Germline CDR1 reads SQVTM; CDR2 reads ANQGSEA. The CDR3 loop is CSVGGLVGEFYEQYF. The CDR3 DNA is TGCAGCGTTGGGGGACTAGTGGGAGAATTCTACGAGCAGTACTTC.

V gene TRBV10-3 combines with J gene TRBJ2-7; no clear D gene. V shed 10 bases and J shed 2 bases, with 18 bases lying between them. CDR3 size: 14 residues. CDR1 and CDR2 from the germline V gene are ENHRY and SYGVKD. The CDR3 loop is CATLGDGRTYEQYF. The CDR3 DNA is TGTGCCACCTTGGGCGACGGACGGACCTACGAGCAGTACTTC.

This clonotype is judged medium-sized. The chain uses TRBV19 and TRBJ1-1; D perhaps matches TRBD1 (5 bases). CDR3 length equals 14 residues. The germline CDR1 and CDR2 sequences are LNHDA and SQIVND (reference sequence). V dropped 7 bases and J dropped 0 bases, with 12 bases sitting between them. As DNA, the CDR3 is TGTGCCAGTAACATGCAGGGTCTGAACACTGAAGCTTTCTTT. Translated: CASNMQGLNTEAFF.

This clonotype has just a few counts. The chain has TRBV6-1 and TRBJ2-3, with 9 bases matching TRBD1. Trimming took 10 bases from V and 2 from J; bases not matched to a gene: 4. This CDR3 has 13 residues. Per the germline V gene, CDR1 is MNHNS and CDR2 is SASEGT. The CDR3 here is CAIGTGFTDTQYF. The DNA of the CDR3 is TGTGCCATCGGGACAGGGTTCACAGATACGCAGTATTTT.

This clonotype was observed a few times. The V gene is TRBV27, the J gene TRBJ2-7; 7 bases agree with TRBD1. Trimming cost V 5 bases and J 5 bases; bases outside gene matches: 9. The CDR3 has 14 amino acids. CDR1 MNHEY and CDR2 SMNVEV come from the germline V gene (reference sequence). The CDR3 loop reads CASSKDQGDDEQYF. CDR3 in DNA: TGTGCCAGCAGTAAAGACCAGGGGGATGACGAGCAGTACTTC.

CDR3 amino acids: CSARAQGLGAFF. CDR3 in DNA: TGCAGTGCTAGAGCTCAGGGACTTGGGGCTTTCTTT. This rearrangement joins TRBV20-1 to TRBJ1-1; tentatively, D is TRBD1 (5 bases). CDR3 length equals 12 residues. Looked up from germline, CDR1 is DFQATT and CDR2 is SNEGSKA (reference sequence). Trimming shortened V by 1 base and J by 11 bases, and 14 bases separated the two germline ends.

On this clonotype: Its ends do not fully match the called genes, so a read error is possible. The V call is TRBV24-1, the J call TRBJ1-2; D is ambiguous. The CDR3 extends over 17 amino acids. In germline, CDR1 is KGHDR, CDR2 SFDVKD. The CDR3 coding sequence is TGTGCCACCAGTGAGCGCGCCGGGAAGGAACGCGTAGATGGCTACGCCTTC. It is translated as CATSERAGKERVDGYAF.

The chain carries TRBV5-1 and TRBJ1-2, with 9 bases lining up with TRBD1. The V and J ends lost 4 bases and 2 bases, in that order; junction bases with no gene match: 3. The CDR3 loop spans 14 amino acids. Germline loops: CDR1 SGHRS, CDR2 YFSETQ. The CDR3 coding sequence is TGCGCCAGCAGCGGGACAGGGCAAAACTATGGCTACACCTTC. Protein product: CASSGTGQNYGYTF.

This chain joins TRBV13 and TRBJ1-1; 9 bases line up with TRBD1. The CDR3 is made up of 17 amino acids. V lost 4 bases to trimming and J lost 0 bases; unmatched junction nucleotides: 9. Germline CDR1 is PRHDT and CDR2 is FYEKMQ (reference sequence). The CDR3 nucleotides are TGTGCCAGCAGCTCCGTCCCGGGACAGGGACTGAACACTGAAGCTTTCTTT. This encodes CASSSVPGQGLNTEAFF.